This T cell receptor (beta chain) was sequenced in a study of blood T cell repertoires in COVID-19. Overall study context: Specimens from acute and convalescent COVID-19 originated in the United States, Italy and Spain.

The repertoire was sequenced with immunoSEQ multiplex PCR; TCRdb's copy has only in-frame clones and lacks some. The table includes under 150,000 clones, approximately 90% detected once. Trimming removed 0 bases from V and 0 bases from J, with 15 bases in between. This CDR3 region has 18 residues. Germline-derived CDR1 and CDR2 are PRHDT and FYEKMQ (reference sequence). This clone has a handful of counts. The sequenced sample was peripheral blood. The chain joins TRBV13 to TRBJ2-1; maybe TRBD2 (5 bases). The receptor was isolated from a woman in her 70s who had recovered from COVID-19. The CDR3 coding sequence is TGTGCCAGCAGCTTAGGCCTGGTAGCGCTTAGCTCCTACAATGAGCAGTTCTTC. It specifies CASSLGLVALSSYNEQFF.